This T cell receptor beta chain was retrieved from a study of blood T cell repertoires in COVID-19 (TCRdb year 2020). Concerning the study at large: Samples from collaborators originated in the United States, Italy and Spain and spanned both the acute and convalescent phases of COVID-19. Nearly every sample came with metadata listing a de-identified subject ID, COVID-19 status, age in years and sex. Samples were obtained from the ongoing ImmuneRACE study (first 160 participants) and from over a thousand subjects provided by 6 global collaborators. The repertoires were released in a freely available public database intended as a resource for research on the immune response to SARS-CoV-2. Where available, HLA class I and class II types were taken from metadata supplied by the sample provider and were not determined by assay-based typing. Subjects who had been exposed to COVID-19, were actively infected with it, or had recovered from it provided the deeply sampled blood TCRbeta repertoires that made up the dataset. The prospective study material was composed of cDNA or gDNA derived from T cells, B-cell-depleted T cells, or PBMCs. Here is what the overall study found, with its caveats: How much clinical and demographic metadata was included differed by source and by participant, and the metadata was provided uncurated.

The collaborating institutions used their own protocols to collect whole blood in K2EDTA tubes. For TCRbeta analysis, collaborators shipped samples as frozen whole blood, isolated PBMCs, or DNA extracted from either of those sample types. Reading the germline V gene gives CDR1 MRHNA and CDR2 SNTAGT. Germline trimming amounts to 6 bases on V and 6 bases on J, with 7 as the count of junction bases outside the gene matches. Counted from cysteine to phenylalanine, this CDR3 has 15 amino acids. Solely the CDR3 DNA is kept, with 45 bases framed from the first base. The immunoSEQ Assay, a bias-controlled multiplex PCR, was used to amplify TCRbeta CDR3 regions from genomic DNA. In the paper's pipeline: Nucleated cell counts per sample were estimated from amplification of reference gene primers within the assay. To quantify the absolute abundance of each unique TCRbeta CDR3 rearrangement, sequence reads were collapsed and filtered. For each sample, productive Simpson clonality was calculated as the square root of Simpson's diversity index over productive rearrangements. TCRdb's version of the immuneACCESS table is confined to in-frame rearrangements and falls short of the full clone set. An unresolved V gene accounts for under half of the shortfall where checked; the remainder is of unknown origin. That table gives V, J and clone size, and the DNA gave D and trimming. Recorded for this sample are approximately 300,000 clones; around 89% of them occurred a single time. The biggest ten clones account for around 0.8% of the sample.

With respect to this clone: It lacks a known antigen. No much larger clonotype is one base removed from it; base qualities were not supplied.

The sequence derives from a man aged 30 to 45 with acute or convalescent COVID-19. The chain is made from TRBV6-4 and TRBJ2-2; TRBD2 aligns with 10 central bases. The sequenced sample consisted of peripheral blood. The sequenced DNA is TGTGCCAGCAGCGTTAGCGGGGGGAATGCCGGGGAGCTGTTTTTT. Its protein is CASSVSGGNAGELFF.